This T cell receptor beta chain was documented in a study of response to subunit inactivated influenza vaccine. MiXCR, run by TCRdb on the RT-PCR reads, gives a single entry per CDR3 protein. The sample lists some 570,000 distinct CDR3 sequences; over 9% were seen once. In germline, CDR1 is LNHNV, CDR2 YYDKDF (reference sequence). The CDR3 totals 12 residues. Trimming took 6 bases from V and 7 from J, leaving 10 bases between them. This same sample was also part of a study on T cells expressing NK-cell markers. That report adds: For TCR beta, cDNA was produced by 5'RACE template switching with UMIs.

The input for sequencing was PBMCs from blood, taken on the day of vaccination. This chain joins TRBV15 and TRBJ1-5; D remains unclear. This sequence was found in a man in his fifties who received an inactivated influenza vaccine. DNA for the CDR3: TGTGCCACCAGTACTCTAGGGCAGCCCCAGCATTTT. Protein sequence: CATSTLGQPQHF.